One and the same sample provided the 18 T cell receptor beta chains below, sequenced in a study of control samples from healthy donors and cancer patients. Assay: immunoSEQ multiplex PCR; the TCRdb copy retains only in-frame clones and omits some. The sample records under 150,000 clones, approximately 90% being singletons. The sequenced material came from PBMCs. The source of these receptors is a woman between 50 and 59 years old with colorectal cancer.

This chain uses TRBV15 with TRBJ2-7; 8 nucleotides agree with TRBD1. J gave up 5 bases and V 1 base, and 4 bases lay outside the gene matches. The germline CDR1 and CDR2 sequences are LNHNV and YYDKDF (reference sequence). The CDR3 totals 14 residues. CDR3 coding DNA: TGTGCCACCAGCAGAGCGGGACAGGTTCACGAGCAGTACTTC. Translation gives CATSRAGQVHEQYF.

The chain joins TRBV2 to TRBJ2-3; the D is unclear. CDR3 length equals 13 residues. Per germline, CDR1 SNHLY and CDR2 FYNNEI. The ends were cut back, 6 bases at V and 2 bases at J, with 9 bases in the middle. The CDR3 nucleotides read TGTGCCAGCAGCGGTCGGACCACAGATACGCAGTATTTT. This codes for CASSGRTTDTQYF.

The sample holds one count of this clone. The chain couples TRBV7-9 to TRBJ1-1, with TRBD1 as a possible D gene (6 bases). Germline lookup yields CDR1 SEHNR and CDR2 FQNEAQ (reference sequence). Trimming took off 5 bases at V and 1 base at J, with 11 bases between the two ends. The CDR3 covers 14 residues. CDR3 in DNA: TGTGCCAGCAGCCCATTGACAGGGAACACTGAAGCTTTCTTT. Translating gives CASSPLTGNTEAFF.

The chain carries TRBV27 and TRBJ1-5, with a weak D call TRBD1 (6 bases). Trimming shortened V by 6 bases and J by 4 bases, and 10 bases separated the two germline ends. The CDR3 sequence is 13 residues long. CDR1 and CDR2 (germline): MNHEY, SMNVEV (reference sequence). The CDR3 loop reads CASSRTVNQPQHF. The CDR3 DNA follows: TGTGCCAGCAGCCGGACAGTGAATCAGCCCCAGCATTTT.

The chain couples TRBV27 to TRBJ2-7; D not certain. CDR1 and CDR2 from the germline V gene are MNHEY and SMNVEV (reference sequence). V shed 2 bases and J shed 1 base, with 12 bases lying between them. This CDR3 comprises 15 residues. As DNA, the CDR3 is TGTGCCAGCAGTTTAAGAAGGAAAGGATCCTACGAGCAGTACTTC. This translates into CASSLRRKGSYEQYF.

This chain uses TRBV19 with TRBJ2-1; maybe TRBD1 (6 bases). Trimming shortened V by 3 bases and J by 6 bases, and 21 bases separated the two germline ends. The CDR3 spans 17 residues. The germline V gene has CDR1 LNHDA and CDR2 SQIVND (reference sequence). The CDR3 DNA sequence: TGTGCCAGTAGTATCCCCCAGTGGACAGTGGGTTTCAATGAGCAGTTCTTC. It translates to CASSIPQWTVGFNEQFF.

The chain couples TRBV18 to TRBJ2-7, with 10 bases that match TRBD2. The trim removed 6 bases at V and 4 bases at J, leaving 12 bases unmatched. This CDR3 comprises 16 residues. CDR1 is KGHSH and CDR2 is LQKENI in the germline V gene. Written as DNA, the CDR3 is TGTGCCAGCTCCACTTCCCCGAGCGGGAGGGGATACGAGCAGTACTTC. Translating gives CASSTSPSGRGYEQYF.

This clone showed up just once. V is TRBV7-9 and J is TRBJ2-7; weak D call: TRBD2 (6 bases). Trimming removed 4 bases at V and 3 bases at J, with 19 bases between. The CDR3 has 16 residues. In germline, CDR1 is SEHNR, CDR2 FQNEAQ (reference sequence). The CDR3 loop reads CASSSAGRPPNYEQYF. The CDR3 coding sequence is TGTGCCAGCAGCTCGGCGGGGCGCCCCCCAAACTACGAGCAGTACTTC.

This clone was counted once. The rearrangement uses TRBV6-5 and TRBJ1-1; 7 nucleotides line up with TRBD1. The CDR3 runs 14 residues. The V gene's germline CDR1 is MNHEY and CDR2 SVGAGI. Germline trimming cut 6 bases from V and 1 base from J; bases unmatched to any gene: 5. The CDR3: CASRTTGQNTEAFF. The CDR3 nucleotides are TGTGCCAGCAGGACGACAGGGCAGAACACTGAAGCTTTCTTT.

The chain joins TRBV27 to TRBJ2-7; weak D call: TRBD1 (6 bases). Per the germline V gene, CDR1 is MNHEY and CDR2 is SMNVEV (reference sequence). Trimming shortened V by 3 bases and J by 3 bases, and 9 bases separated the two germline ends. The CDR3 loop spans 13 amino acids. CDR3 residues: CASSFLGHYEQYF. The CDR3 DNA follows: TGTGCCAGCAGTTTCTTGGGACACTACGAGCAGTACTTC.

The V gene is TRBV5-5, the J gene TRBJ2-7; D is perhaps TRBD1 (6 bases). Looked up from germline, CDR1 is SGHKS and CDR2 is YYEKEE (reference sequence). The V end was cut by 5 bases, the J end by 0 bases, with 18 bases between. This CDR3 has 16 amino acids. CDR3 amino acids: CASRWGRGSSSYEQYF. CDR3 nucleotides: TGTGCCAGCAGATGGGGCAGGGGATCAAGCTCCTACGAGCAGTACTTC.

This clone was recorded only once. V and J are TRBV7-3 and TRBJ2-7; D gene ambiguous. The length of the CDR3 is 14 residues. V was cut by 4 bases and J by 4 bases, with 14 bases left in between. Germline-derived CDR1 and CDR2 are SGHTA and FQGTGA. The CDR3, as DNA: TGTGCCAGCAGCTCGAAATGTTTGGGTTACGAGCAGTACTTC. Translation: CASSSKCLGYEQYF.

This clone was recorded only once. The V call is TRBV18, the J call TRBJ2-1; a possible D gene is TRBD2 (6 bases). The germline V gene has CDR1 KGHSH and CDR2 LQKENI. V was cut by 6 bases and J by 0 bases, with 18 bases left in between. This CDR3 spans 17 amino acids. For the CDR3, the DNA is TGTGCCAGCTCTTGGGGCACCGGGACTGGCTCCTACAATGAGCAGTTCTTC. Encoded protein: CASSWGTGTGSYNEQFF.

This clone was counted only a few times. CDR3 residues: CASSQRDKNTGELFF. Written as DNA, the CDR3 is TGCGCCAGCAGCCAACGGGACAAGAACACCGGGGAGCTGTTTTTT. The chain is built from TRBV4-1 and TRBJ2-2; the D gene is possibly TRBD1 (6 bases). Trimming cost V 2 bases and J 1 base, with 8 bases left between them. CDR1 is MGHRA, CDR2 YSYEKL, per germline. This CDR3 is built from 15 residues.

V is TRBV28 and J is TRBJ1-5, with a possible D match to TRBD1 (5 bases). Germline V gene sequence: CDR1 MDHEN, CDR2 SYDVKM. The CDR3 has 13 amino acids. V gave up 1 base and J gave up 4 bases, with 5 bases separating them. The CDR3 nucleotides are TGTGCCAGCAGTTTATCAGGGAATCAGCCCCAGCATTTT. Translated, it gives CASSLSGNQPQHF.

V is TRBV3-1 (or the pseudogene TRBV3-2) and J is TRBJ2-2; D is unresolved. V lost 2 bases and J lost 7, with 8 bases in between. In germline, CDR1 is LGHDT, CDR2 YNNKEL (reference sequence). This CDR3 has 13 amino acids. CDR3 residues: CASSQIPHGELFF. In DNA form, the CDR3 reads TGTGCCAGCAGCCAAATACCCCACGGGGAGCTGTTTTTT.

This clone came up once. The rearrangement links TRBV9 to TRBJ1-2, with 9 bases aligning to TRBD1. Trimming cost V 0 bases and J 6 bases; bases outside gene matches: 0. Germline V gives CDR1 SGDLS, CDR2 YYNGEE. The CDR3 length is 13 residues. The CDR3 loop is CASSVGTGDGYTF. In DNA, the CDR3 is TGTGCCAGCAGCGTAGGGACAGGGGATGGCTACACCTTC.

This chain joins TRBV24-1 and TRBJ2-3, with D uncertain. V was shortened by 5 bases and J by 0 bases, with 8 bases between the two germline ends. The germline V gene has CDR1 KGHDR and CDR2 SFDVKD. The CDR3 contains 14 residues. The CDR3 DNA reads TGTGCCACCAGTGGGTTAGCCAGCACAGATACGCAGTATTTT. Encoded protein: CATSGLASTDTQYF.